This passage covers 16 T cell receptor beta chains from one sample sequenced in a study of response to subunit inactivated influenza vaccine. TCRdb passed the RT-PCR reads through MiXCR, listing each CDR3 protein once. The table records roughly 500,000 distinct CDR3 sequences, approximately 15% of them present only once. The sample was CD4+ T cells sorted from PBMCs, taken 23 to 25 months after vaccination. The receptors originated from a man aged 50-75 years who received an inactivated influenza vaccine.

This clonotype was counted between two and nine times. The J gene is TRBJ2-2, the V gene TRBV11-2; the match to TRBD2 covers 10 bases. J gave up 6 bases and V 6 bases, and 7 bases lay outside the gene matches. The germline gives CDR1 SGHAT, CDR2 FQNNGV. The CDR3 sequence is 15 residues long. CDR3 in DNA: TGTGCCAGCAGAATACCGGGACTAGCGTCCGGGGAGCTGTTTTTT. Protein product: CASRIPGLASGELFF. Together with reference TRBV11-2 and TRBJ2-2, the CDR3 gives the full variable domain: EAGVAQSPRYKIIEKRQSVAFWCNPISGHATLYWYQQILGQGPKLLIQFQNNGVVDDSQLPKDRFSAERLKGVDSTLKIQPAKLEDSAVYLCASRIPGLASGELFFGEGSRLTVL.

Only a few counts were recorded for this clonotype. CDR3 region: CASSKRSYRASSTDTQYF. CDR3 DNA: TGTGCCAGCAGCAAAAGATCCTACAGGGCCAGTAGCACAGATACGCAGTATTTT. The rearrangement joins TRBV4-2 to TRBJ2-3; D is perhaps TRBD1 (6 bases). This CDR3 comprises 18 residues. V was trimmed by 5 bases and J by 0 bases, leaving 21 bases between them. The germline V gene has CDR1 LGHNA and CDR2 YNFKEQ.

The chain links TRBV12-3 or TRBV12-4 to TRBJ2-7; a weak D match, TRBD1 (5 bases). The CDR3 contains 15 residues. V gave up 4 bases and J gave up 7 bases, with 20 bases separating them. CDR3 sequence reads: CASSSAAPGLREQYF. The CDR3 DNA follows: TGTGCCAGCAGTTCTGCAGCCCCAGGGTTAAGGGAGCAGTACTTC.

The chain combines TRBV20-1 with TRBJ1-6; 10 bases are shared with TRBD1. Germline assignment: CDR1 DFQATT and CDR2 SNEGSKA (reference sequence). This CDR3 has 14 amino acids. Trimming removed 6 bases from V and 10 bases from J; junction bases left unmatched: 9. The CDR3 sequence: CSAHVGQGGSPLHF. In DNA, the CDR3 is TGCAGTGCCCACGTCGGACAGGGGGGATCACCCCTCCACTTT.

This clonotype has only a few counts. The CDR3 bases are TGTGCCAGCAGCTTAAAGGGGATGTATAGCAATCAGCCCCAGCATTTT. Amino acid sequence: CASSLKGMYSNQPQHF. The V gene is TRBV7-2, the J gene TRBJ1-5; a weak D match, TRBD1 (5 bases). The CDR3 is 16 residues long. Germline V lookup: CDR1 SGHTA, CDR2 FQGNSA. Trimming took 2 bases from V and 0 from J, leaving 11 bases between them. Drawing the rest from reference TRBV7-2 and TRBJ1-5, the complete variable domain is GAGVSQSPSNKVTEKGKDVELRCDPISGHTALYWYRQSLGQGLEFLIYFQGNSAPDKSGLPSDRFSAERTGGSVSTLTIQRTQQEDSAVYLCASSLKGMYSNQPQHFGDGTRLSIL.

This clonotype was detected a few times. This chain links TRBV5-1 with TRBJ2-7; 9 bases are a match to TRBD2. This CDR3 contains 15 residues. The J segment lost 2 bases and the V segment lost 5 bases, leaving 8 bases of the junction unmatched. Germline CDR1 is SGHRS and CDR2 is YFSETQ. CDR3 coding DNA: TGCGCCAGCAGTCCCACTAGCGGGCCCACCTACGAGCAGTACTTC. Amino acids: CASSPTSGPTYEQYF.

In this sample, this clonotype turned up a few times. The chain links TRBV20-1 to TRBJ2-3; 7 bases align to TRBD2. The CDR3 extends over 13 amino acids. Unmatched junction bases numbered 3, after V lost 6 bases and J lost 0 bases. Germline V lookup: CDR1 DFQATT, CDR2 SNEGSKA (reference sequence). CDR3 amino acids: CSALAASTDTQYF. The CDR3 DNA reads TGCAGTGCCCTAGCGGCTAGCACAGATACGCAGTATTTT.

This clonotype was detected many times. This CDR3 is CASSQTWVRDTQYF. Written as DNA, the CDR3 is TGTGCCAGCAGCCAGACATGGGTGAGAGATACGCAGTATTTT. The chain joins TRBV7-2 to TRBJ2-3; D not resolved. The CDR3 length is 14 residues. V lost 5 bases to trimming and J lost 5 bases, with 14 bases between them. Germline V gene lookup returns CDR1 SGHTA and CDR2 FQGNSA.

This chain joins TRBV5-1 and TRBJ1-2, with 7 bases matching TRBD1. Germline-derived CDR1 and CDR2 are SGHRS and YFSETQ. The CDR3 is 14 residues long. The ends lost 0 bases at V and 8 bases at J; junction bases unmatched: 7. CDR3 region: CASSLAETGRGYTF. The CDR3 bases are TGCGCCAGCAGCTTGGCGGAGACAGGGAGAGGCTACACCTTC.

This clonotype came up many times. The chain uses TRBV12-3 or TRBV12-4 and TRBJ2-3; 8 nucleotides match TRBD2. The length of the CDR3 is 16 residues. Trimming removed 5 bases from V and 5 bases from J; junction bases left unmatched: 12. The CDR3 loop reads CASSHRRAGGGDTQYF. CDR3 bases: TGTGCCAGCAGTCACAGGCGGGCGGGGGGAGGAGATACGCAGTATTTT.

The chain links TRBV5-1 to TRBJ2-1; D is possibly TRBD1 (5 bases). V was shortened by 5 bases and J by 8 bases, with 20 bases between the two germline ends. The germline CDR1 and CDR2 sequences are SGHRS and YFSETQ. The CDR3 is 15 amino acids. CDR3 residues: CASSSRPGYSDEQFF. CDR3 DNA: TGCGCCAGCAGTTCCCGGCCAGGGTATTCGGATGAGCAGTTCTTC.

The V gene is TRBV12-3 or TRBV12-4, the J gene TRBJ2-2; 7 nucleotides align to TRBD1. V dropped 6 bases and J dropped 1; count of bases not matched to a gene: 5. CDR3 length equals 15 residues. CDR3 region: CASSDRAENTGELFF. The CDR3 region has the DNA TGTGCCAGCAGCGACAGGGCAGAGAACACCGGGGAGCTGTTTTTT.

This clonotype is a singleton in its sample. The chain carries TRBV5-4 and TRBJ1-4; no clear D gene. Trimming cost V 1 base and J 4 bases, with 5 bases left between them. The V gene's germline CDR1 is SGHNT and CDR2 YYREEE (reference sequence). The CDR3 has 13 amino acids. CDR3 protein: CASSLSDNEKLFF. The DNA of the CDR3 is TGTGCCAGCAGCTTGTCAGATAATGAAAAACTGTTTTTT.

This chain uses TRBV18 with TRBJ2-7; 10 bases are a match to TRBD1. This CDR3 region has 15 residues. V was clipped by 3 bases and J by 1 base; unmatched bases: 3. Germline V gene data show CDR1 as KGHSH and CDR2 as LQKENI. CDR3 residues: CASSPDRGRSYEQYF. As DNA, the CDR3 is TGTGCCAGCTCACCCGACAGGGGGCGATCCTACGAGCAGTACTTC.

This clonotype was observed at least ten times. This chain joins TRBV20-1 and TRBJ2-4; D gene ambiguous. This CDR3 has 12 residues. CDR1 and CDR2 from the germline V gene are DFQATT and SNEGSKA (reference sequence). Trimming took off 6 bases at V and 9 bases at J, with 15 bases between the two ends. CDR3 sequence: CSALDPRRIQYF. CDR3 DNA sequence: TGCAGTGCACTGGACCCCCGCCGCATTCAGTACTTC.

The CDR3 loop is CAISESGKSNQPQHF. The CDR3 region has the DNA TGTGCCATCAGTGAGTCGGGGAAGAGCAATCAGCCCCAGCATTTT. This chain joins TRBV10-3 and TRBJ1-5; D ambiguous. This CDR3 has 15 amino acids. Trimming pared 0 bases from V and 1 base from J, leaving 7 bases between. Per germline, CDR1 ENHRY and CDR2 SYGVKD.